The TCR beta chain described here comes from a study of T cells in Graves' hyperthyroidism and ophthalmopathy. Study-wide context: At initial diagnosis, before any treatment had begun, peripheral blood was obtained.

This clonotype was seen a few times. Using RNA transcripts as the source, TCR beta CDR3 regions were amplified. When the TCR CDR3 underwent first-round RT-PCR, the HTBI primer set was used. MiXCR, run by TCRdb on the multiplex PCR reads, gives a single entry per CDR3 protein. The sample lists hundreds of thousands of distinct CDR3 sequences; approximately 21% were seen once. The germline gives CDR1 SNHLY, CDR2 FYNNEI. The V gene end was trimmed by 4 bases and the J gene end by 6 bases; junction bases not matched to a gene: 4. This CDR3 comprises 13 residues. The sample was blood. The receptor's source is a man aged 30 to 39 with Graves' ophthalmopathy. The genes are TRBV2 and TRBJ2-3, with TRBD2 matching 7 bases. CDR3 loop: CASSAGGWDTQYF. Here the CDR3 DNA reads TGTGCCAGCAGTGCGGGAGGATGGGATACGCAGTATTTT.